What follows are 9 T cell receptor beta chains derived from one specimen sequenced in a study of cytomegalovirus exposure and HLA in healthy donors. The PCR ran on 60 Vbeta and 13 Jbeta primers. This table comes from immunoSEQ multiplex PCR, and its TCRdb copy is limited to in-frame clones, with some not included. The sample has about 100,000 clones. The sample consisted of PBMCs. These receptors originate from a girl aged 10-17 years in good health and CMV-seropositive.

The V gene is TRBV28, the J gene TRBJ2-7; TRBD2 agrees at 7 bases. Germline loops: CDR1 MDHEN, CDR2 SYDVKM. The CDR3 has 16 residues. V shed 5 bases and J 0 bases; nucleotides not matched to a gene: 10. In DNA, the CDR3 is TGTGCCAGCAGTCCCCCTGCGGGGGTAAACTCCTACGAGCAGTACGTC. Its protein product is CASSPPAGVNSYEQYV.

The V gene is TRBV7-2, the J gene TRBJ2-5, with 8 nucleotides matching TRBD2. There are 14 residues in the CDR3. J gave up 5 bases and V 5 bases, and 7 bases lay outside the gene matches. From germline, CDR1 is SGHTA and CDR2 FQGNSA. The CDR3 region is CASSRSGAGETQYF. The CDR3 DNA sequence: TGTGCCAGCAGCCGTAGCGGGGCCGGGGAGACCCAGTACTTC.

This rearrangement joins TRBV30 to TRBJ2-7; TRBD1 might be the D (6 bases). CDR3 length equals 13 residues. Looked up from germline, CDR1 is GTSNPN and CDR2 is SVGIG (reference sequence). The ends were cut back, 2 bases at V and 2 bases at J, with 10 bases in the middle. The CDR3 nucleotides read TGTGCCTGGAGTCCGGGACAAACCTACGAGCAGTACGTC. It codes for CAWSPGQTYEQYV.

The chain uses TRBV2 and TRBJ1-6; TRBD1 matches at 9 bases. Trimming cost V 2 bases and J 10 bases; bases outside gene matches: 6. This CDR3 contains 15 residues. CDR1 is SNHLY and CDR2 is FYNNEI in the germline V gene. Here the CDR3 DNA reads TGTGCCAGCAGTGAAATCGGACAGGGGAGGTCACCCCTCCACTTT. Its protein product is CASSEIGQGRSPLHF.

V gene TRBV9 combines with J gene TRBJ2-1, with D possibly TRBD2 on 6 matching bases. V lost 0 bases to trimming and J lost 8 bases, with 15 bases between them. Germline V gene sequence: CDR1 SGDLS, CDR2 YYNGEE. This CDR3 has 15 amino acids. CDR3 nucleotide sequence: TGTGCCAGCAGCGTAGGAGGAAGGTTAGCGGATGAGCAGTTCTTC. Encoded protein: CASSVGGRLADEQFF.

This chain links TRBV2 with TRBJ2-2; D ambiguous. Trimming pared 4 bases from V and 0 bases from J, leaving 12 bases between. CDR1 and CDR2 (germline): SNHLY, FYNNEI. The length of the CDR3 is 16 residues. The DNA of the CDR3 is TGTGCCAGCAGTGTTGAAGTTACAGCGAACACCGGGGAGCTGTTTTTT. Translating gives CASSVEVTANTGELFF.

CDR3 protein: CASSLLAGAYNEQFF. The CDR3 region has the DNA TGTGCCAGCAGCTTACTAGCGGGGGCATACAATGAGCAGTTCTTC. The gene calls are TRBV7-9 and TRBJ2-1; 10 nucleotides line up with TRBD2. Germline V gene sequence: CDR1 SEHNR, CDR2 FQNEAQ (reference sequence). J was trimmed by 4 bases and V by 2 bases; bases with no gene match: 2. CDR3 length: 15 residues.

The rearrangement uses TRBV5-1 and TRBJ1-1; D is possibly TRBD1 (5 bases). The CDR3 extends over 18 amino acids. V was clipped by 3 bases and J by 0 bases, with 21 bases between them. CDR1 is SGHRS, CDR2 YFSETQ, per germline. The CDR3 protein is CASSWGETVRGMNTEAFF. The CDR3 DNA reads TGCGCCAGCAGCTGGGGGGAGACAGTTAGGGGAATGAACACTGAAGCTTTCTTT.

This chain links TRBV2 with TRBJ1-6; possible D gene TRBD1, 5 bases. Germline V gene data show CDR1 as SNHLY and CDR2 as FYNNEI. There are 13 residues in the CDR3. V was trimmed by 1 base and J by 10 bases, leaving 8 bases between them. This CDR3 reads CASSEDWGSPLHF. The CDR3, as DNA: TGTGCCAGCAGTGAAGATTGGGGCTCACCCCTCCACTTT.